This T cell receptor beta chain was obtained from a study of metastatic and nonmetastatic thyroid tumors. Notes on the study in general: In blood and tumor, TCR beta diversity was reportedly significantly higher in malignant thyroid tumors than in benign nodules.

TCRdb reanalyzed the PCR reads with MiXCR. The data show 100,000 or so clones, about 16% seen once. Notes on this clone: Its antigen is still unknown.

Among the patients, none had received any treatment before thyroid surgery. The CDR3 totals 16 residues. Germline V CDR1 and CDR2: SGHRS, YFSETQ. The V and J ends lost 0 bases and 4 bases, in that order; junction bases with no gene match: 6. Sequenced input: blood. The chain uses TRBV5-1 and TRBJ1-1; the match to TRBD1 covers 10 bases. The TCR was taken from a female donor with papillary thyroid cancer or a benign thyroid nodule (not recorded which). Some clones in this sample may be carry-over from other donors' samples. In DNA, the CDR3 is TGCGCCAGCAGCTTGGCCGGGACAGGGGTGGGCACTGAAGCTTTCTTT. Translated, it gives CASSLAGTGVGTEAFF.